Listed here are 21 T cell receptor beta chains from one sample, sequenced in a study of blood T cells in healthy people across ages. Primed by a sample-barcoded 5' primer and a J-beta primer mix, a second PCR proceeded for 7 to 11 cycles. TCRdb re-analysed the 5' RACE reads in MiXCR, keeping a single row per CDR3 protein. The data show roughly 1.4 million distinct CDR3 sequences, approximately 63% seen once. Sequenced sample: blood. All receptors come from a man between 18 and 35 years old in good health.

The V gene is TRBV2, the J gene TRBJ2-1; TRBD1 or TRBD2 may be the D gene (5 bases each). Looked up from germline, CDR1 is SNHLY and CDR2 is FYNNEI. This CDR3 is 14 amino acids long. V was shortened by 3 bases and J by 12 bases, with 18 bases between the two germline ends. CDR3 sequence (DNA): TGTGCCAGCAGTGACCCCGGGTCGGGGCGGGTGCAGTTCTTC. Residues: CASSDPGSGRVQFF.

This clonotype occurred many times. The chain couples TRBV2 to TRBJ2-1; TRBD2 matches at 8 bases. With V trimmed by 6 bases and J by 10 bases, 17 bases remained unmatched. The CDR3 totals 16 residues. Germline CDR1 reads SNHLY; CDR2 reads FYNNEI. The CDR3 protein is CASSGLEREPIVEQFF. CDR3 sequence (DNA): TGTGCCAGCAGCGGACTAGAGCGGGAGCCTATAGTGGAGCAGTTCTTC.

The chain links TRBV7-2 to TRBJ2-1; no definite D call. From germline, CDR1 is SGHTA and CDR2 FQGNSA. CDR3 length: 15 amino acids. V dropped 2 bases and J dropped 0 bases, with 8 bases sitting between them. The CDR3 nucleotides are TGTGCCAGCAGCTTAAAGGCTGTCTCCTACAATGAGCAGTTCTTC. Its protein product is CASSLKAVSYNEQFF.

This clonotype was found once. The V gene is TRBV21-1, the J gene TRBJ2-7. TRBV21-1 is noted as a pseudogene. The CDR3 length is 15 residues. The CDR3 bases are TGTGCCAGCAGCAAAGCGATGACGGGCTCCTACGAGCAGTACTTC. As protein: CASSKAMTGSYEQYF.

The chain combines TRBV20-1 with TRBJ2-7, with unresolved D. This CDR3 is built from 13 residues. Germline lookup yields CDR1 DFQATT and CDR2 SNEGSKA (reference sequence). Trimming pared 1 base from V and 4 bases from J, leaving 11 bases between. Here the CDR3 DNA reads TGCAGTGCTAGAGGGACCAATACTTACGAGCAGTACTTC. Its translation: CSARGTNTYEQYF.

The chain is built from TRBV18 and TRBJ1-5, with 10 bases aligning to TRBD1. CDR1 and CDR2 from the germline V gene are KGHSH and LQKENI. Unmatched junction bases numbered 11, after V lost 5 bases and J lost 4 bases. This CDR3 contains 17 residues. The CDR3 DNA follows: TGTGCCAGCTCATCCGCCCGGGACAGGGGAGCTAATCAGCCCCAGCATTTT. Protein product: CASSSARDRGANQPQHF. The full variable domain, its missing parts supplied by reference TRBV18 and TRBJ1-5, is NAGVMQNPRHLVRRRGQEARLRCSPMKGHSHVYWYRQLPEEGLKFMVYLQKENIIDESGMPKERFSAEFPKEGPSILRIQQVVRGDSAAYFCASSSARDRGANQPQHFGDGTRLSIL.

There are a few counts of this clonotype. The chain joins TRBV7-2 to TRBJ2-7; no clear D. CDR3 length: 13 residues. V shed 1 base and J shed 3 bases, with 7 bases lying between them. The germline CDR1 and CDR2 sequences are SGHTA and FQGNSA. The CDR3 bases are TGTGCCAGCAGCTTAGTCATCGGCTACGAGCAGTACTTC. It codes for CASSLVIGYEQYF.

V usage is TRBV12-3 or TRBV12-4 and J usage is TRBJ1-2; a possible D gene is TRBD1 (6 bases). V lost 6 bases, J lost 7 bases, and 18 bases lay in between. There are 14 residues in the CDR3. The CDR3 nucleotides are TGTGCCAGCAGCATCAGCGGAAAGGGGGGTGGCTACACCTTC. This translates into CASSISGKGGGYTF.

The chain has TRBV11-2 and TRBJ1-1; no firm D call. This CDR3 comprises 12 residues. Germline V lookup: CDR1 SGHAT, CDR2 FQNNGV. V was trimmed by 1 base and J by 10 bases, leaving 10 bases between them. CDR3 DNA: TGTGCCAGCAGCTTAGTTCGGGTGGTAGCTTTCTTT. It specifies CASSLVRVVAFF.

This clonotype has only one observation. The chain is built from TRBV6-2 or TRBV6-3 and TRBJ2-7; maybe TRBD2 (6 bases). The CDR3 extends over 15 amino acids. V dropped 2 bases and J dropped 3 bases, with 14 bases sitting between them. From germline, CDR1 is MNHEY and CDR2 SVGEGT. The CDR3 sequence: CASSYQPGRGYEQYF. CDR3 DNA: TGTGCCAGCAGTTACCAACCCGGGCGGGGCTACGAGCAGTACTTC.

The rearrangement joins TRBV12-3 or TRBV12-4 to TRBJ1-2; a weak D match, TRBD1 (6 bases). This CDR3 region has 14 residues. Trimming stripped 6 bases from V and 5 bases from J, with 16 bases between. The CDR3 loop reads CASRGTPLIYGYTF. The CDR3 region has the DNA TGTGCCAGCAGGGGGACACCGCTGATTTATGGCTACACCTTC.

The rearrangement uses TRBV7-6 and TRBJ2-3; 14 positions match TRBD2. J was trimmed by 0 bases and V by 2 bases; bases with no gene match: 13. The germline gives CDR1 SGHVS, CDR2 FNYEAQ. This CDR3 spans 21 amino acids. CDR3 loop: CASSLPTPGTSGGKSTDTQYF. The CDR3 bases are TGTGCCAGCAGCTTACCAACCCCCGGGACTAGCGGGGGAAAGAGCACAGATACGCAGTATTTT.

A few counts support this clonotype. The CDR3 nucleotides read TGTGCCAGCAGGTCAGAAGGGAGGGCCGTGGATACGCAGTATTTT. Protein product: CASRSEGRAVDTQYF. The chain recombines TRBV2 with TRBJ2-3; 7 nucleotides match TRBD2. J lost 6 bases, V lost 6 bases, and 12 bases had no gene match. The CDR3 runs to 15 residues. The germline V gene encodes CDR1 SNHLY and CDR2 FYNNEI.

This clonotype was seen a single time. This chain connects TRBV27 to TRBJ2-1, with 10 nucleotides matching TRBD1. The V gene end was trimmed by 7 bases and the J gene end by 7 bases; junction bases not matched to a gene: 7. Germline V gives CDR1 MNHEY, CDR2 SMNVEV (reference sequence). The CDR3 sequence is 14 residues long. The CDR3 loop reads CASMVTGGMNEQFF. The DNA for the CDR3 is TGTGCCAGCATGGTGACAGGGGGCATGAATGAGCAGTTCTTC.

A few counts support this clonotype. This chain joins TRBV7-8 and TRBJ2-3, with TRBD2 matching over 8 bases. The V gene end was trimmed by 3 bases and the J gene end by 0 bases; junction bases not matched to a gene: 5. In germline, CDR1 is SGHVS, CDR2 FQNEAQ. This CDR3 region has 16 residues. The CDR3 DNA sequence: TGTGCCAGCAGCTTCCGGGAGGGGGTGAGCACAGATACGCAGTATTTT. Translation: CASSFREGVSTDTQYF. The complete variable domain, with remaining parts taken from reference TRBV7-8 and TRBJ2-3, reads GAGVSQSPRYKVAKRGQDVALRCDPISGHVSLFWYQQALGQGPEFLTYFQNEAQLDKSGLPSDRFFAERPEGSVSTLKIQRTQQEDSAVYLCASSFREGVSTDTQYFGPGTRLTVL.

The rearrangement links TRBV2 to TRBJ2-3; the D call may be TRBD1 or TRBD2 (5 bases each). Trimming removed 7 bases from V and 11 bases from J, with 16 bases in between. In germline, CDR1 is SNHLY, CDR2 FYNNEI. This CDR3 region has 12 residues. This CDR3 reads CASTGTTRRQYF. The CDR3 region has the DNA TGTGCCAGCACCGGGACCACGAGAAGGCAGTATTTT.

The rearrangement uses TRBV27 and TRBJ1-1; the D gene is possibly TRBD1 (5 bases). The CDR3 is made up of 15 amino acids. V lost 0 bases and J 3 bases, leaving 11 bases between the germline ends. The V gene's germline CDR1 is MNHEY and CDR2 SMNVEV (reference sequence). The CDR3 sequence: CASSLSPGTDTEAFF. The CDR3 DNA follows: TGTGCCAGCAGTTTATCCCCGGGGACTGACACTGAAGCTTTCTTT.

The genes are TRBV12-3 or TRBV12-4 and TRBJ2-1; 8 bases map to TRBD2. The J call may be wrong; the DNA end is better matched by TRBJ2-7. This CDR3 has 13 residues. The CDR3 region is CASAAGGHYEQYF. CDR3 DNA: TGTGCCAGCGCGGCGGGGGGCCACTACGAGCAGTACTTC.

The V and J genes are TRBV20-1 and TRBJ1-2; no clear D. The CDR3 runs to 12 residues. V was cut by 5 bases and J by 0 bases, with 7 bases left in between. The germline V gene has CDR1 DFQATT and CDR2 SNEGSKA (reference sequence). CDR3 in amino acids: CSAPSANYGYTF. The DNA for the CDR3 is TGCAGTGCTCCCTCAGCTAACTATGGCTACACCTTC.

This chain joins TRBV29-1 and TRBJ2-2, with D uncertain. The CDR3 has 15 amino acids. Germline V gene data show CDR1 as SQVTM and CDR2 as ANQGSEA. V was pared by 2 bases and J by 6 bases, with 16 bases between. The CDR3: CSVELTPPDPGELFF. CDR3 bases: TGCAGCGTTGAACTGACGCCCCCTGACCCCGGGGAGCTGTTTTTT.

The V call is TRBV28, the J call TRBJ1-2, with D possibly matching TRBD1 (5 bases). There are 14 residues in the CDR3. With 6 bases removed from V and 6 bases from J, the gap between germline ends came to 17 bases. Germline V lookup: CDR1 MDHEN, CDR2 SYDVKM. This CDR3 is CASSWGRADNGYTF. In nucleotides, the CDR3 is TGTGCCAGCAGCTGGGGACGGGCTGATAATGGCTACACCTTC.